The 14 T cell receptor beta chains reported below all come from one sample, sequenced in a study of cytomegalovirus exposure and HLA in healthy donors. PCR employed 60 Vbeta and 13 Jbeta primers. Libraries were prepared by immunoSEQ multiplex PCR; TCRdb keeps only in-frame clonotypes and omits some of them. The table lists 30,000 to 35,000 clones, 75% to 85% of them singletons. Sample: PBMCs. Receptors originate from a male donor in good health and CMV-seronegative.

V and J are TRBV6-6 and TRBJ2-1; TRBD2 matches 7 bases. The CDR3 spans 15 residues. Trimming took 6 bases from V and 2 from J; bases not matched to a gene: 7. Germline loops: CDR1 MNHNY, CDR2 SVGAGI (reference sequence). The CDR3 sequence: CASSPLAETYNEQFF. DNA for the CDR3: TGTGCCAGCAGCCCGCTAGCGGAAACCTACAATGAGCAGTTCTTC.

There are a few counts of this clone. The V gene is TRBV25-1, the J gene TRBJ2-2, with D possibly TRBD1 on 6 matching bases. The CDR3 consists of 14 residues. Germline V gene data show CDR1 as MGHDK and CDR2 as SYGVNS. Trimming shortened V by 8 bases and J by 5 bases, and 15 bases separated the two germline ends. CDR3 sequence reads: CASYGQLGTGELFF. In DNA, the CDR3 is TGTGCCAGCTATGGACAGTTGGGAACCGGGGAGCTGTTTTTT.

This clone was seen only once. The chain joins TRBV29-1 to TRBJ1-1; D ambiguous. V was cut by 2 bases and J by 4 bases, with 14 bases left in between. CDR1 is SQVTM, CDR2 ANQGSEA, per germline. The CDR3 is 14 amino acids. Written as DNA, the CDR3 is TGCAGCGTTGAACTAAGAGGGAAGGGCACTGAAGCTTTCTTT. Translation: CSVELRGKGTEAFF.

The chain combines TRBV27 with TRBJ2-7; 13 bases map to TRBD2. The junction had 7 bases not matched to a gene; V was cut back by 3 bases and J by 2 bases. From germline, CDR1 is MNHEY and CDR2 SMNVEV (reference sequence). The CDR3 extends over 17 amino acids. CDR3 loop: CASSFFTSGGATYEQYF. The CDR3 DNA reads as TGTGCCAGCAGTTTCTTCACTAGCGGGGGGGCGACCTACGAGCAGTACTTC.

The chain recombines TRBV2 with TRBJ2-1; possible D gene TRBD2, 6 bases. Looked up from germline, CDR1 is SNHLY and CDR2 is FYNNEI. The CDR3 has 14 residues. V was cut by 2 bases and J by 8 bases, with 13 bases left in between. CDR3 sequence: CASSERSSAHEQFF. CDR3 nucleotide sequence: TGTGCCAGCAGTGAACGCTCTAGCGCCCATGAGCAGTTCTTC.

The CDR3 DNA is TGTGCCAGCAGTTACGGAGGCAACACTGAAGCTTTCTTT. Translated, it gives CASSYGGNTEAFF. The chain combines TRBV6-6 with TRBJ1-1; D gene unclear. V was trimmed by 2 bases and J by 2 bases, leaving 6 bases between them. Germline V gene lookup returns CDR1 MNHNY and CDR2 SVGAGI (reference sequence). The CDR3 has 13 residues.

V gene TRBV6-1 combines with J gene TRBJ2-1, with TRBD1 identical over 7 bases. Trimming cost V 3 bases and J 1 base; bases outside gene matches: 3. Germline V gene lookup returns CDR1 MNHNS and CDR2 SASEGT. The CDR3 covers 15 residues. The CDR3 nucleotides are TGTGCCAGCAGTGACCGACAGGGATCCTACAATGAGCAGTTCTTC. This gives the protein CASSDRQGSYNEQFF.

This clone was picked up one time. The chain has TRBV11-2 and TRBJ1-5, with a possible D match to TRBD1 (6 bases). CDR3 length: 14 amino acids. CDR1 and CDR2 (germline): SGHAT, FQNNGV. V was clipped by 2 bases and J by 5 bases, with 10 bases between them. The CDR3 bases are TGTGCCAGCAGCTTACAGGGGTTGGATCAGCCCCAGCATTTT. Residues: CASSLQGLDQPQHF.

Judged by abundance, this clone is large. The chain is built from TRBV7-9 and TRBJ1-2; no firm D call. This CDR3 contains 14 residues. The V gene's germline CDR1 is SEHNR and CDR2 FQNEAQ (reference sequence). The V gene lost 6 bases and the J gene lost 8 bases, with 19 bases spanning the gap. CDR3 protein: CASRESTDLRGYTF. The CDR3, as DNA: TGTGCCAGCAGAGAGAGTACAGATCTCAGGGGCTACACCTTC.

The V and J genes are TRBV2 and TRBJ2-5; TRBD1 matches at 7 bases. The CDR3 runs 14 residues. J lost 2 bases, V lost 4 bases, and 4 bases had no gene match. Germline CDR1 is SNHLY and CDR2 is FYNNEI. CDR3 in amino acids: CASSATGRQETQYF. In nucleotides, the CDR3 is TGTGCCAGCAGTGCGACAGGGCGTCAAGAGACCCAGTACTTC.

The V call is TRBV27, the J call TRBJ1-6; D remains ambiguous. The ends were cut back, 6 bases at V and 10 bases at J, with 10 bases in the middle. The germline gives CDR1 MNHEY, CDR2 SMNVEV (reference sequence). CDR3 length: 12 amino acids. The CDR3 sequence is CASRDWSSPLHF. The CDR3 nucleotides read TGTGCCAGCAGGGACTGGAGCTCACCCCTCCACTTT.

The table lists this clone with a few counts. The chain carries TRBV6-5 and TRBJ1-1, with 10 positions matching TRBD1. Germline CDR1 is MNHEY and CDR2 is SVGAGI. V was pared by 2 bases and J by 5 bases, with 8 bases of the junction left unmatched. This CDR3 comprises 16 residues. Here the CDR3 reads CASSYAGQGVRTEAFF. The CDR3 nucleotides are TGTGCCAGCAGTTACGCCGGACAGGGGGTAAGAACTGAAGCTTTCTTT.

V is TRBV6-5 and J is TRBJ2-7; the match to TRBD1 covers 10 bases. V lost 6 bases and J lost 3; bases outside the gene matches: 5. Germline lookup yields CDR1 MNHEY and CDR2 SVGAGI. This CDR3 region has 14 residues. The CDR3 loop reads CASRGDRGSYEQYF. DNA for the CDR3: TGTGCCAGCAGGGGGGACAGGGGCAGCTACGAGCAGTACTTC.

The rearrangement links TRBV6-6 to TRBJ2-7; the match to TRBD1 covers 8 bases. The trim removed 6 bases at V and 0 bases at J, leaving 4 bases unmatched. The CDR3 has 14 residues. From germline, CDR1 is MNHNY and CDR2 SVGAGI (reference sequence). The CDR3 nucleotides are TGTGCCAGCAGGCTAACAGGGGGCTCCTACGAGCAGTACTTC. This gives the protein CASRLTGGSYEQYF.